Following are 13 T cell receptor beta chains from one sample sequenced in a study of naive CD8 T cells in extremely preterm neonates. Cord blood came from elective full-term cesareans at about 37-43 weeks without labor or membrane rupture. Libraries were prepared by immunoSEQ multiplex PCR; TCRdb keeps only in-frame clonotypes and omits some of them. The sample consists of thousands of clones, around 97% of them appearing once. The specimen was naive CD8+ T cells from cord blood. These receptors all stem from a newborn in good health.

This clone appeared a single time. V gene TRBV6-5 combines with J gene TRBJ1-2, with 7 bases fitting TRBD1. The germline V gene encodes CDR1 MNHEY and CDR2 SVGAGI. The CDR3 extends over 16 amino acids. The V and J ends lost 2 bases and 5 bases, in that order; junction bases with no gene match: 11. The CDR3 DNA is TGTGCCAGCAGTTACGGGGCACAGGGGCGACTTTATGGCTACACCTTC. It is translated as CASSYGAQGRLYGYTF.

The V and J genes are TRBV4-1 and TRBJ2-3, with D maybe TRBD2 (6 bases). With 0 bases removed from V and 5 bases from J, the gap between germline ends came to 18 bases. Germline values: CDR1 MGHRA, CDR2 YSYEKL. This CDR3 region has 17 residues. The CDR3 bases are TGCGCCAGCAGCCAAGATATCGGGGACTCCTTCGGAGATACGCAGTATTTT. Protein sequence: CASSQDIGDSFGDTQYF.

This clone was seen just once. This chain connects TRBV9 to TRBJ1-1, with D uncertain. The ends were cut back, 3 bases at V and 0 bases at J, with 12 bases in the middle. Germline lookup yields CDR1 SGDLS and CDR2 YYNGEE. The CDR3 covers 15 residues. The CDR3 loop reads CASSAQEGMNTEAFF. CDR3 sequence (DNA): TGTGCCAGCAGCGCTCAGGAGGGCATGAACACTGAAGCTTTCTTT.

This clone was observed once. The chain combines TRBV9 with TRBJ2-1; D possibly corresponds to TRBD2 (8 bases). Germline CDR1 is SGDLS and CDR2 is YYNGEE. Trimming removed 3 bases at V and 8 bases at J, with 21 bases between. This CDR3 is 16 amino acids long. Written as DNA, the CDR3 is TGTGCCAGCAGCGCGCGACAGGGACTAGTCGTGGATGAGCAGTTCTTC. It is translated as CASSARQGLVVDEQFF.

This rearrangement joins TRBV9 to TRBJ1-2; TRBD1 agrees at 9 bases. Germline V lookup: CDR1 SGDLS, CDR2 YYNGEE. The CDR3 loop spans 15 amino acids. V lost 0 bases, J lost 0 bases, and 0 bases stayed unmatched. The CDR3 DNA is TGTGCCAGCAGCGTAGACAGGGGGCCTAACTATGGCTACACCTTC. Translation gives CASSVDRGPNYGYTF.

This clone was seen once. The chain is built from TRBV20-1 and TRBJ1-1; D is perhaps TRBD1 (6 bases). The germline gives CDR1 DFQATT, CDR2 SNEGSKA (reference sequence). V lost 5 bases, J lost 6 bases, and 10 bases lay in between. The CDR3 loop spans 11 amino acids. The CDR3 loop is CSAQQGAEAFF. For the CDR3, the DNA is TGCAGTGCTCAACAGGGCGCTGAAGCTTTCTTT.

This rearrangement joins TRBV5-6 to TRBJ2-7, with a tentative D call TRBD2 (7 bases). Germline CDR1 SGHDT, CDR2 YYEEEE. This CDR3 spans 15 amino acids. The V gene lost 4 bases and the J gene lost 4 bases, with 18 bases spanning the gap. The DNA for the CDR3 is TGTGCCAGCAGCCCCGGAGGTGGGGGGGCTTACGAGCAGTACTTC. The encoded protein is CASSPGGGGAYEQYF. Full variable domain (remainder filled in from reference TRBV5-6 and TRBJ2-7): DAGVTQSPTHLIKTRGQQVTLRCSPKSGHDTVSWYQQALGQGPQFIFQYYEEEERQRGNFPDRFSGHQFPNYSSELNVNALLLGDSALYLCASSPGGGGAYEQYFGPGTRLTVT.

The gene calls are TRBV30 and TRBJ1-1; D unresolved. The CDR3 totals 12 residues. V shed 3 bases and J shed 2 bases, with 7 bases lying between them. Germline CDR1 is GTSNPN and CDR2 is SVGIG (reference sequence). DNA for the CDR3: TGTGCCTGGAGCCCACTCAACACTGAAGCTTTCTTT. It codes for CAWSPLNTEAFF.

The rearrangement links TRBV5-6 to TRBJ1-1; D gene uncertain. Germline V gene data show CDR1 as SGHDT and CDR2 as YYEEEE. The CDR3 is 15 amino acids. V lost 0 bases and J lost 8, with 17 bases in between. CDR3 amino acids: CASSLGFGVPTEAFF. The CDR3 bases are TGTGCCAGCAGCTTGGGGTTCGGGGTTCCCACCGAAGCTTTCTTT.

There are a few counts of this clone. The V and J genes are TRBV28 and TRBJ2-2; 12 bases line up with TRBD2. The germline CDR1 and CDR2 sequences are MDHEN and SYDVKM. The CDR3 length is 17 residues. V dropped 2 bases and J dropped 4; count of bases not matched to a gene: 5. The CDR3 nucleotides read TGTGCCAGCAGTTTAATCCTAGCGGGAGGGTTCACCGGGGAGCTGTTTTTT. It specifies CASSLILAGGFTGELFF.

V and J are TRBV4-1 and TRBJ2-3; the match to TRBD1 covers 9 bases. The CDR3 sequence is 15 residues long. V dropped 3 bases and J dropped 2; count of bases not matched to a gene: 3. Germline-derived CDR1 and CDR2 are MGHRA and YSYEKL. CDR3: CASSQGTGPTDTQYF. For the CDR3, the DNA is TGCGCCAGCAGCCAGGGGACAGGGCCCACAGATACGCAGTATTTT.

V is TRBV27 and J is TRBJ2-7; 9 bases match TRBD1. V lost 3 bases and J lost 1; bases outside the gene matches: 4. The CDR3 spans 15 residues. The germline V gene has CDR1 MNHEY and CDR2 SMNVEV (reference sequence). CDR3 residues: CASSLSGTGSYEQYF. CDR3 nucleotide sequence: TGTGCCAGCAGTTTGTCCGGGACAGGGTCCTACGAGCAGTACTTC.

The rearrangement links TRBV29-1 to TRBJ1-1, with 9 bases fitting TRBD1. The J segment lost 4 bases and the V segment lost 5 bases, leaving 5 bases of the junction unmatched. In germline, CDR1 is SQVTM, CDR2 ANQGSEA. The CDR3 runs 13 residues. DNA of the CDR3: TGCAGCGTTCATACAGGGGGCATCACTGAAGCTTTCTTT. Its translation is CSVHTGGITEAFF.